This T cell receptor (beta chain) was obtained from a study of shared clonotypes between healthy human individuals. About the study: Every donor yielded three CD4 naive, three CD4 memory, two CD8 naive and one CD8 memory plate.

Overall study results and limits: It was only blood that was sampled, and tissue repertoires likely differ. At large depth, rarefaction still showed sorted-subset sequencing to be incomplete.

Caucasian adults residing in Nashville, Tennessee made up all the donors. This clone showed up just once. Antigen specificity is unknown. V lost 4 bases and J lost 0; bases outside the gene matches: 12. The germline gives CDR1 MNHEY, CDR2 SMNVEV (reference sequence). The CDR3 covers 17 residues. TCRdb keeps only in-frame clones here, not all; method: immunoSEQ multiplex PCR. The data contain about 2.3 million clones, 92% of them seen just once; the ten biggest clones take up around 0.4%. This chain connects TRBV27 to TRBJ2-7, with 7 bases lining up with TRBD1. Material: naive CD4+ T cells from PBMCs. As to subset: CD45RA+ positively selected. The TCR originated in a man aged 18 to 29 in good health. Some clones in this sample may be carry-over from other donors' samples. The chain's CDR3 is CASSSYARGQSSYEQYF. CDR3 bases: TGTGCCAGCAGTTCGTATGCCCGGGGACAGAGCTCCTACGAGCAGTACTTC.